Listed below are T cell receptor beta chains from one sample, sequenced in a study of T cells after posttransplantation cyclophosphamide. Clones were read by immunoSEQ multiplex PCR, and TCRdb kept only the in-frame ones, dropping some. The sample contains approximately 1,500 clones, roughly 76% of which appear only once. Source: CD4+ T cells sorted from PBMCs, taken after allogeneic stem cell transplant with posttransplant cyclophosphamide. The receptor source for this set is a male patient aged 50 to 59 who received an allogeneic stem cell transplant from an unrelated donor, was CMV-positive, and had acute GVHD only. Certain T cells may be donor cells from the graft. Both conserved end residues are part of each CDR3. Each record gives: clone size, D gene, V gene, J gene, CDR3 DNA, CDR3 protein. A D gene is named only where the DNA matches it firmly. Rows may omit the clone size; those that give it use once, few, many or a size class.

abundance: NA; d_gene: NA; v_gene: TRBV12-5; j_gene: TRBJ1-1; CDR3nt: TGTGCTAGTGTACAGGGTAGTTCTAACACTGAAGCTTTCTTT; CDR3aa: CASVQGSSNTEAFF
abundance: NA; d_gene: NA; v_gene: TRBV6-1; j_gene: TRBJ1-2; CDR3nt: TGTGCCAGCAGTCCCGGGACATCTAACTATGGCTACACCTTC; CDR3aa: CASSPGTSNYGYTF
abundance: NA; d_gene: TRBD2; v_gene: TRBV7-3; j_gene: TRBJ2-7; CDR3nt: TGTGCCAGCAGCTTAGACGGTAGCGGGGCCTACGAGCAGTACTTC; CDR3aa: CASSLDGSGAYEQYF
abundance: NA; d_gene: NA; v_gene: TRBV9; j_gene: TRBJ2-7; CDR3nt: TGTGCCAGCACCAGAGGACTGTCCTCCTACGAGCAGTACTTC; CDR3aa: CASTRGLSSYEQYF
abundance: NA; d_gene: NA; v_gene: TRBV7-2; j_gene: TRBJ1-2; CDR3nt: TGTGCCAGCAGCTTAGCGCTTTCTGGGCAACATATGTTC; CDR3aa: CASSLALSGQHMF
abundance: NA; d_gene: NA; v_gene: TRBV7-3; j_gene: TRBJ2-3; CDR3nt: TGTGCCAGCAGTCCCGGCCAGGGGGGCACGCAGTATTTT; CDR3aa: CASSPGQGGTQYF
abundance: NA; d_gene: NA; v_gene: TRBV20-1; j_gene: TRBJ1-2; CDR3nt: TGCAGTGCCAATACGGGGTATGGCTACACCTTC; CDR3aa: CSANTGYGYTF
abundance: NA; d_gene: TRBD2; v_gene: TRBV4-2; j_gene: TRBJ2-5; CDR3nt: TGTGCCAGCAGCCCTCGCCAGCGGGGTCAAGAGACCCAGTACTTC; CDR3aa: CASSPRQRGQETQYF
abundance: NA; d_gene: TRBD1; v_gene: TRBV7-8; j_gene: TRBJ2-3; CDR3nt: TGTGCCAGCAGCTCCAACAGGGGAAGGCTTGAGGATACGCAGTATTTT; CDR3aa: CASSSNRGRLEDTQYF
abundance: NA; d_gene: TRBD1; v_gene: TRBV18; j_gene: TRBJ1-1; CDR3nt: TGTGCCAGCACGGACAGGGAGGAGTACATGAACACTGAAGCTTTCTTT; CDR3aa: CASTDREEYMNTEAFF
abundance: NA; d_gene: NA; v_gene: TRBV6-1; j_gene: TRBJ2-3; CDR3nt: TGTGCCAGCAGTGAAACGACTAGGCCGGAAGATACGCAGTATTTT; CDR3aa: CASSETTRPEDTQYF
abundance: NA; d_gene: NA; v_gene: TRBV28; j_gene: TRBJ1-1; CDR3nt: TGTGCCAGCAGCTACGGGTTACCTGAAGCTTTCTTT; CDR3aa: CASSYGLPEAFF
abundance: NA; d_gene: NA; v_gene: TRBV6-1; j_gene: TRBJ1-1; CDR3nt: TGTGCCAGCAGTGAATGGGCTGGCTTGAACACTGAAGCTTTCTTT; CDR3aa: CASSEWAGLNTEAFF
abundance: NA; d_gene: NA; v_gene: TRBV5-1; j_gene: TRBJ1-1; CDR3nt: TGCGCCAGCAGCTACTCGGGACACCCGGAGGCTTTCTTT; CDR3aa: CASSYSGHPEAFF
abundance: few; d_gene: TRBD2; v_gene: TRBV2; j_gene: TRBJ2-1; CDR3nt: TGTGCCAGCAGTGCGTCGCGGGAGGGGTTCGATGAGCAGTTCTTC; CDR3aa: CASSASREGFDEQFF
abundance: NA; d_gene: NA; v_gene: TRBV5-1; j_gene: TRBJ1-3; CDR3nt: TGCGCCAGCAGCGACCTTCAGGACACCATATATTTT; CDR3aa: CASSDLQDTIYF
abundance: once; d_gene: TRBD1; v_gene: TRBV7-3; j_gene: TRBJ2-5; CDR3nt: TGTGCCAGCAGCTTACCCGGACAGGGGAAGACCCAGTACTTC; CDR3aa: CASSLPGQGKTQYF
abundance: NA; d_gene: NA; v_gene: TRBV6-1; j_gene: TRBJ1-1; CDR3nt: TGTGCCACCAACGGAAGGAGCTACGCTGAAGCTTTCTTT; CDR3aa: CATNGRSYAEAFF
abundance: NA; d_gene: TRBD1; v_gene: TRBV5-5; j_gene: TRBJ1-1; CDR3nt: TGTGCCAGCAGCTTGAAATCACTTGCGAATTGGGACAGGGCTTTCTTT; CDR3aa: CASSLKSLANWDRAFF
abundance: NA; d_gene: NA; v_gene: TRBV7-2; j_gene: TRBJ2-1; CDR3nt: TGTGCCAGCAGCTCCCTTTTAAGCTCTGAGAATGAGCAGTTCTTC; CDR3aa: CASSSLLSSENEQFF
abundance: NA; d_gene: TRBD1; v_gene: TRBV18; j_gene: TRBJ2-7; CDR3nt: TGTGCCAGCTCACCAGAACAGGGGGCTTCGGGCGAGCAGTACTTC; CDR3aa: CASSPEQGASGEQYF
abundance: NA; d_gene: TRBD2; v_gene: TRBV28; j_gene: TRBJ2-1; CDR3nt: TGTGCCAGCAAGAGAGGGGGACTAGCGGGACTAGAGCAGTTCTTC; CDR3aa: CASKRGGLAGLEQFF
abundance: NA; d_gene: NA; v_gene: TRBV12-2; j_gene: TRBJ1-2; CDR3nt: TGTGCAAGTCGCTTAGATAGGGGGCTGGACTATGGCTACACCTTC; CDR3aa: CASRLDRGLDYGYTF
abundance: NA; d_gene: NA; v_gene: TRBV7-7; j_gene: TRBJ2-2; CDR3nt: TGTGCTAGCAGCTTAGGGGCAGGGGACACCGGGGAGCTGTTTTTT; CDR3aa: CASSLGAGDTGELFF
abundance: NA; d_gene: TRBD2; v_gene: TRBV19; j_gene: TRBJ2-1; CDR3nt: TGTGCCAGTGCCGGGACTAGCGGGACTACCTCCTACAATGAGCAGTTCTTC; CDR3aa: CASAGTSGTTSYNEQFF
abundance: NA; d_gene: TRBD2; v_gene: TRBV4-1; j_gene: TRBJ2-5; CDR3nt: TGCGCCAGCAGCCAGGGGGGGACTAGACCTCAAGAGACCCAGTACTTC; CDR3aa: CASSQGGTRPQETQYF
abundance: NA; d_gene: NA; v_gene: TRBV18; j_gene: TRBJ1-3; CDR3nt: TGTGCCAGCTCACCCCGGGGGTTCGAGAACGGAAACACCATATATTTT; CDR3aa: CASSPRGFENGNTIYF
abundance: NA; d_gene: TRBD2; v_gene: TRBV7-8; j_gene: TRBJ2-2; CDR3nt: TGTGCCAGCAGCTCATATAGCGGGGGGCTCAACACCGGGGAGCTGTTTTTT; CDR3aa: CASSSYSGGLNTGELFF
abundance: NA; d_gene: NA; v_gene: TRBV6-5; j_gene: TRBJ1-6; CDR3nt: TGTGCCAGCAGTTACTCGATTGCGACACCCCTCCACTTT; CDR3aa: CASSYSIATPLHF
abundance: once; d_gene: NA; v_gene: TRBV18; j_gene: TRBJ1-1; CDR3nt: TGTGCCAGCTCACCAGAGAAATTGAACACTGAAGCTTTCTTT; CDR3aa: CASSPEKLNTEAFF
abundance: NA; d_gene: TRBD1; v_gene: TRBV7-9; j_gene: TRBJ1-2; CDR3nt: TGTGCCAGCAGCTCGGAGTTCAGGGGGTATGGCTACACCTTC; CDR3aa: CASSSEFRGYGYTF
abundance: NA; d_gene: TRBD2; v_gene: TRBV4-3; j_gene: TRBJ2-5; CDR3nt: TGCGCCAGCAGCCAAGCCGGACTAGCGGGGGGGGTGGGAGAGACCCAGTACTTC; CDR3aa: CASSQAGLAGGVGETQYF